Listed below are T cell receptor beta chains from one sample, sequenced in a study of blood T cells in healthy people across ages. Each CDR3 protein gets one entry after TCRdb re-called the 5' RACE reads with MiXCR. This sample has hundreds of thousands of distinct CDR3 sequences; roughly 56% occur once, and the top ten carry about 26%. Input material: blood. The receptors originated from a man aged 35-49 years in good health. Each CDR3 is given with its conserved first and last residue. The D gene is left open where the match is weak. Rows may omit the clone size; those that give it use once, few, many or a size class.

v_call: TRBV6-1
clone_size: few
j_call: TRBJ1-2
d_call: TRBD1
cdr3_nt: TGTGCCAGCACATGGACAGGGCTCACCTATGGCTACACCTTC
cdr3_aa: CASTWTGLTYGYTF

v_call: TRBV28
clone_size: .
j_call: TRBJ2-3
d_call: TRBD2
cdr3_nt: TGCGCCAGCGTGGGGGGGTTCCATACGCAGTATTTT
cdr3_aa: CASVGGFHTQYF

v_call: TRBV12-3/TRBV12-4
clone_size: .
j_call: TRBJ2-7
d_call: .
cdr3_nt: TGTGCCAGCCGCACGGACGGGGATGGGCTCGCCCCAACAAGGGTGCAGTACTTC
cdr3_aa: CASRTDGDGLAPTRVQYF

v_call: TRBV5-1
clone_size: .
j_call: TRBJ2-3
d_call: .
cdr3_nt: TGCGCCAGCAGCTTGGATACAGGACTAATCACAGATACGCAGTATTTT
cdr3_aa: CASSLDTGLITDTQYF

v_call: TRBV20-1
clone_size: .
j_call: TRBJ2-5
d_call: TRBD2
cdr3_nt: TGCAGTGCTAGAGATGTCTATAGCGGGAGTCCGGATGAGACCCAGTACTTC
cdr3_aa: CSARDVYSGSPDETQYF

v_call: TRBV10-3
clone_size: few
j_call: TRBJ2-7
d_call: .
cdr3_nt: TGTGCCATCAGTGAGTCGACCCTCAAGAGCTCCTACGAGCAGTACTTC
cdr3_aa: CAISESTLKSSYEQYF

v_call: TRBV6-2/TRBV6-3
clone_size: few
j_call: TRBJ2-3
d_call: .
cdr3_nt: TGTGCCAGCAGTTATGATCCATACAAAAAACCAGATACGCAGTATTTT
cdr3_aa: CASSYDPYKKPDTQYF

v_call: TRBV28
clone_size: .
j_call: TRBJ1-5
d_call: .
cdr3_nt: TGTGCCAGCAGTCCCTTCGGACTTCAAGGAAATCAGCCCCAGCATTTT
cdr3_aa: CASSPFGLQGNQPQHF

v_call: TRBV18
clone_size: .
j_call: TRBJ1-1
d_call: TRBD1
cdr3_nt: TGTGCCAGCTCACGTACCGGGACAGGGAACACTGAAGCTTTCTTT
cdr3_aa: CASSRTGTGNTEAFF

v_call: TRBV20-1
clone_size: .
j_call: TRBJ2-1
d_call: TRBD2
cdr3_nt: TGCAGTGCTACCTCCGAATCGCGGGGGGGCTTTGAGCAGTTCTTC
cdr3_aa: CSATSESRGGFEQFF

v_call: TRBV7-9
clone_size: .
j_call: TRBJ2-3
d_call: .
cdr3_nt: TGTGCCAGCAGCTTACCTAACACAGATACGCAGTATTTT
cdr3_aa: CASSLPNTDTQYF

v_call: TRBV27
clone_size: .
j_call: TRBJ2-4
d_call: TRBD2
cdr3_nt: TGTGCCAGCAGTGTATATCTGGGGGGGGACATTCAGTACTTC
cdr3_aa: CASSVYLGGDIQYF

v_call: TRBV12-3/TRBV12-4
clone_size: .
j_call: TRBJ1-1
d_call: .
cdr3_nt: TGTGCCAGCAAGGACAACAAGAACACTGAAGCTTTCTTT
cdr3_aa: CASKDNKNTEAFF

v_call: TRBV9
clone_size: .
j_call: TRBJ1-2
d_call: .
cdr3_nt: TGTGCCAGCAGCGTAGTTTCAGGGCTCTATGGCTACACCTTC
cdr3_aa: CASSVVSGLYGYTF

v_call: TRBV28
clone_size: .
j_call: TRBJ2-1
d_call: .
cdr3_nt: TGTGCCAGCAGTTCCGAAGCGGCGCGGAAGCAGTTCTTC
cdr3_aa: CASSSEAARKQFF

v_call: TRBV24-1
clone_size: many
j_call: TRBJ2-5
d_call: TRBD1
cdr3_nt: TGTGCCACCAGTCGGACAGGGGCGCAAGAGACCCAGTACTTC
cdr3_aa: CATSRTGAQETQYF